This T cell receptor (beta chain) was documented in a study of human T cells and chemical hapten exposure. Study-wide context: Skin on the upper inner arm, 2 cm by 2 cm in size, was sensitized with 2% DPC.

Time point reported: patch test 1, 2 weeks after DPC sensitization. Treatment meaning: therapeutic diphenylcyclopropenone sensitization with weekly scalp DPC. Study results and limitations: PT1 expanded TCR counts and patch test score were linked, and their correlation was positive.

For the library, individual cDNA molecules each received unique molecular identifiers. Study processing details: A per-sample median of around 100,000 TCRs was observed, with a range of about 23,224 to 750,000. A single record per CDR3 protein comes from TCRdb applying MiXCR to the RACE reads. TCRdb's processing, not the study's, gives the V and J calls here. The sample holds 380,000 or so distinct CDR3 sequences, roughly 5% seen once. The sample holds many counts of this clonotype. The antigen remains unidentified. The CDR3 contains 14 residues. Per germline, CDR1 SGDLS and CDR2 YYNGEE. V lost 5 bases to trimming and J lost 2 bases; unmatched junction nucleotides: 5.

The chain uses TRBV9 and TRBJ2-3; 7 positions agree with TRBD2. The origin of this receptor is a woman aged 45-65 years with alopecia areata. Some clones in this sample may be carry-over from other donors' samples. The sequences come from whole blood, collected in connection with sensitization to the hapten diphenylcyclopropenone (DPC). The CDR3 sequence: CASSPSGYTDTQYF. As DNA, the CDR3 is TGTGCCAGCAGTCCTAGCGGATACACAGATACGCAGTATTTT. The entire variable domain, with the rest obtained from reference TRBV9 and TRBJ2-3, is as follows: DSGVTQTPKHLITATGQRVTLRCSPRSGDLSVYWYQQSLDQGLQFLIQYYNGEERAKGNILERFSAQQFPDLHSELNLSSLELGDSALYFCASSPSGYTDTQYFGPGTRLTVL.